This record concerns one T cell receptor beta chain sequence. What it binds is unknown. The junction shows a germline mismatch at one end, possibly a read error. The sample belongs to a study of T cell repertoires in cytomegalovirus infection. Study information: Indications of both CMV infection and matching HLA type were provided by public TCR beta signatures.

TCRdb processed the reads anew with MiXCR; each CDR3 protein has one entry. The data contain fewer than 900,000 distinct CDR3 sequences, 29% of them seen just once; the ten biggest clones take up about an eighth. The CDR3 extends over 18 amino acids. The germline V gene encodes CDR1 MGHRA and CDR2 YSYEKL. The chain combines TRBV4-1 with TRBJ2-3; 10 nucleotides match TRBD1. The clonotype was recovered from a human donor in good health (CMV status not recorded). Some clones in this sample may be carry-over from other donors' samples. Sequences were derived from cultured CD8+ T cells from PBMCs, sampled from culture after CMV antigen stimulation. The CDR3 DNA reads TGCGCCAGCAGCCCTTCTCCCGGGACAGGGGCCGGCACAAATACGCAGTATTTT. It is translated as CASSPSPGTGAGTNTQYF.